This TCR beta chain was sequenced in a study of blood T cell repertoires in COVID-19. Source study methods: Amplifying reference gene primers gave estimates of nucleated cell counts. The assay was immunoSEQ multiplex PCR, and TCRdb's table has in-frame clones only and misses some. Clonal size and the V and J genes are those of that table, whereas D and trimming came from the DNA. In the table there are tens of thousands of clones, roughly 86% of which are singletons. This CDR3 is 15 amino acids long. Germline values: CDR1 SQVTM, CDR2 ANQGSEA. Trimming took 6 bases from V and 8 from J; bases not matched to a gene: 16.

The rearrangement uses TRBV29-1 and TRBJ1-2; TRBD1 matches at 9 bases. The sequenced sample consisted of peripheral blood. The sequence derives from a man aged 50-60 years with acute or convalescent COVID-19. CDR3 sequence (DNA): TGCAGCGTACCGGGACAGGGCCCAAGTTGGGACGGCTACACCTTC. It specifies CSVPGQGPSWDGYTF. Using reference TRBV29-1 and TRBJ1-2 for the parts outside the CDR3, the full variable domain is SAVISQKPSRDICQRGTSLTIQCQVDSQVTMMFWYRQQPGQSLTLIATANQGSEATYESGFVIDKFPISRPNLTFSTLTVSNMSPEDSSIYLCSVPGQGPSWDGYTFGSGTRLTVV.